The 23 T cell receptor beta chains in this list originate from one sample, sequenced in a study of molecular identifiers for immune sequencing clone quantification. TCRdb re-analysed the PCR reads in MiXCR, keeping a single row per CDR3 protein. In the table there are under 350,000 distinct CDR3 sequences, over 20% of which are singletons. Sequences were obtained from naive CD8+ T cells from blood, with Jurkat cell RNA spiked in. Subset specified: FACS-sorted CD8+CD4-CCR7+CD45RA+ naive T cells. These receptors all come from a human donor in good health. Some libraries in this study had Jurkat cell RNA spiked in.

The rearrangement joins TRBV5-1 to TRBJ2-7; TRBD1 matches at 7 bases. CDR3 length: 16 amino acids. Germline V gene lookup returns CDR1 SGHRS and CDR2 YFSETQ. Losses at the gene ends were 3 bases for V and 2 bases for J; bases not matched to a gene: 11. The CDR3 spells CASSSAYGTAAYEQYF. The CDR3 DNA is TGCGCCAGCAGCTCGGCATACGGGACAGCAGCCTACGAGCAGTACTTC.

This clonotype showed up many times. This chain joins TRBV5-1 and TRBJ2-7; TRBD1 agrees at 8 bases. This CDR3 has 14 residues. The junction had 4 bases not matched to a gene; V was cut back by 0 bases and J by 5 bases. The germline V gene has CDR1 SGHRS and CDR2 YFSETQ. This CDR3 reads CASSLGQGFNEQYF. The CDR3 DNA reads TGCGCCAGCAGCTTGGGACAGGGGTTCAACGAGCAGTACTTC.

The V and J genes are TRBV12-3 or TRBV12-4 and TRBJ1-4; a weak D match, TRBD1 (6 bases). CDR3 size: 16 residues. With 5 bases removed from V and 0 bases from J, the gap between germline ends came to 13 bases. Here the CDR3 reads CASSGIAGATNEKLFF. The CDR3, as DNA: TGTGCCAGCAGTGGAATAGCAGGGGCAACTAATGAAAAACTGTTTTTT.

In its sample, this clonotype was seen a few times. The chain employs TRBV7-9 and TRBJ2-5, with D unresolved. The CDR3 extends over 14 amino acids. Per germline, CDR1 SEHNR and CDR2 FQNEAQ (reference sequence). The V gene lost 4 bases and the J gene lost 5 bases, with 14 bases spanning the gap. CDR3 loop: CASSSAFGLETQYF. CDR3 coding DNA: TGTGCCAGCAGCTCCGCCTTCGGGTTGGAGACCCAGTACTTC.

The chain carries TRBV6-2 or TRBV6-3 and TRBJ2-2, with 11 bases that match TRBD2. CDR3 length: 17 amino acids. Germline assignment: CDR1 MNHEY and CDR2 SVGEGT. V lost 2 bases and J lost 4; bases outside the gene matches: 6. CDR3 in DNA: TGTGCCAGCAGTTACCCCCCGCTAGCGGGAGGCACCGGGGAGCTGTTTTTT. Translated: CASSYPPLAGGTGELFF.

There are a few counts of this clonotype. J is TRBJ2-2 and V is TRBV9; 9 positions agree with TRBD1. The CDR3 spans 16 residues. After removal of 3 bases from V and 0 bases from J, the junction contained 3 bases not matched to a gene. CDR1 is SGDLS, CDR2 YYNGEE, per germline. The CDR3 region is CASSARTGANTGELFF. Written as DNA, the CDR3 is TGTGCCAGCAGCGCGCGGACAGGGGCGAACACCGGGGAGCTGTTTTTT.

Details on this clonotype: This may be a read error, as it is one base from a much larger clone. This chain links TRBV5-1 with TRBJ1-3; 7 nucleotides agree with TRBD1. The CDR3 extends over 16 amino acids. CDR1 and CDR2 from the germline V gene are SGHRS and YFSETQ. After removal of 0 bases from V and 2 bases from J, the junction contained 5 bases not matched to a gene. This chain's CDR3 is CASSLAGTAPGNTIYF. CDR3 sequence (DNA): TGCGCCAGCAGCTTGGCCGGGACAGCCCCTGGAAACACCATATATTTT.

The rearrangement uses TRBV12-3 or TRBV12-4 and TRBJ2-2; D possibly corresponds to TRBD2 (5 bases). The V and J ends lost 5 bases and 7 bases respectively, with 8 bases between them. The CDR3 sequence is 12 residues long. The CDR3 bases are TGTGCCAGCAGTGGAGCGGACGGGGAGCTGTTTTTT. Its protein product is CASSGADGELFF.

Of note for this clonotype: A much larger clone lies one base from this, so it may be a read error. The V and J genes are TRBV12-3 or TRBV12-4 and TRBJ2-3; possibly TRBD1 or TRBD2 for D (6 bases each). The CDR3 length is 14 residues. With 8 bases removed from V and 4 bases from J, the gap between germline ends came to 16 bases. CDR3 sequence reads: CASGWGAGADTQYF. As DNA, the CDR3 is TGTGCCAGCGGTTGGGGGGCTGGGGCAGATACGCAGTATTTT.

A remark on this clonotype: A much larger clonotype is one base distant, so this may be a read error. The chain recombines TRBV7-2 with TRBJ2-4, with 8 bases that match TRBD1. The germline V gene encodes CDR1 SGHTA and CDR2 FQGNSA. The CDR3 covers 16 residues. The V segment lost 8 bases and the J segment 0 bases; nucleotides outside the gene matches: 9. The CDR3 is CASGQGQGLAKNIQYF. The CDR3 DNA reads as TGTGCCAGCGGCCAAGGACAGGGTTTAGCCAAAAACATTCAGTACTTC.

V and J are TRBV5-4 and TRBJ2-7; D might be TRBD1 or TRBD2, each matching 5 bases. Trimming cost V 4 bases and J 5 bases, with 25 bases left between them. The CDR3 is made up of 17 amino acids. Germline lookup yields CDR1 SGHNT and CDR2 YYREEE (reference sequence). The CDR3 is CASSANYGAPEWDEQYF. CDR3 in DNA: TGTGCCAGCAGCGCAAATTACGGGGCCCCGGAATGGGACGAGCAGTACTTC.

This clonotype was picked up a small number of times. Possible read error: a much larger clone is one base away. The genes are TRBV6-2 or TRBV6-3 and TRBJ2-7, with D unclear. Germline values: CDR1 MNHEY, CDR2 SVGEGT. Trimming pared 2 bases from V and 3 bases from J, leaving 2 bases between. This CDR3 has 11 residues. The CDR3 reads CASSYNYEQYF. The CDR3 DNA sequence: TGTGCCAGCAGTTACAACTACGAGCAGTACTTC.

This clonotype was picked up many times. The J gene is TRBJ2-5, the V gene TRBV7-6; 7 bases align to TRBD2. The CDR3 is 16 residues long. Germline CDR1 SGHVS, CDR2 FNYEAQ. V was pared by 2 bases and J by 5 bases, with 11 bases of the junction left unmatched. Written as DNA, the CDR3 is TGTGCCAGCAGCTTAAATATACCTGCGGGAGAGGAGACCCAGTACTTC. This codes for CASSLNIPAGEETQYF. Full variable domain (remainder filled in from reference TRBV7-6 and TRBJ2-5): GAGVSQSPRYKVTKRGQDVALRCDPISGHVSLYWYRQALGQGPEFLTYFNYEAQQDKSGLPNDRFSAERPEGSISTLTIQRTEQRDSAMYRCASSLNIPAGEETQYFGPGTRLLVL.

Many counts were recorded for this clonotype. V gene TRBV18 combines with J gene TRBJ2-5; D unclear. Trimming removed 7 bases at V and 2 bases at J, with 8 bases between. CDR1 is KGHSH, CDR2 LQKENI, per germline. The CDR3 loop spans 12 amino acids. The CDR3, as DNA: TGTGCCAGCTTAGGACCGCAAGAGACCCAGTACTTC. Encoded protein: CASLGPQETQYF.

A word on this clonotype: The junction does not match germline at one end; this may be a read error. The chain carries TRBV12-3 or TRBV12-4 and TRBJ2-7; 7 bases are a match to TRBD1. CDR3 size: 18 residues. The CDR3 nucleotides read TGTGCCAGCAGTTTAAGTCTGTCTCTCGGGACAGCCCCCTATGAGCAGTACTTC. It translates to CASSLSLSLGTAPYEQYF.

This chain joins TRBV20-1 and TRBJ2-1; 13 bases agree with TRBD2. Unmatched junction bases numbered 2, after V lost 2 bases and J lost 7 bases. Germline V gene data show CDR1 as DFQATT and CDR2 as SNEGSKA (reference sequence). This CDR3 has 14 residues. CDR3 bases: TGCAGTGCTAGAACTAGCGGGAGGGGTAATGAGCAGTTCTTC. Translated: CSARTSGRGNEQFF.

This clonotype has a count of ten or more. J is TRBJ1-4 and V is TRBV4-1, with D unresolved. Germline V lookup: CDR1 MGHRA, CDR2 YSYEKL. The V and J ends lost 4 bases and 7 bases respectively, with 28 bases between them. This CDR3 spans 19 amino acids. The CDR3 here is CASSLGRGFPGDRREKLFF. Written as DNA, the CDR3 is TGCGCCAGCAGCCTAGGCCGAGGGTTTCCCGGGGATCGTCGTGAAAAACTGTTTTTT.

At least ten counts were recorded for this clonotype. The chain employs TRBV7-2 and TRBJ1-1; D is unresolved. V dropped 4 bases and J dropped 4 bases, with 7 bases sitting between them. The CDR3 consists of 12 residues. Germline V gene sequence: CDR1 SGHTA, CDR2 FQGNSA. CDR3 nucleotides: TGTGCCAGCAGCTGGCTGGGCACTGAAGCTTTCTTT. Amino acid sequence: CASSWLGTEAFF.

This clonotype was found a few times. The chain links TRBV20-1 to TRBJ2-3; 11 bases map to TRBD2. This CDR3 is built from 15 residues. V lost 6 bases to trimming and J lost 0 bases; unmatched junction nucleotides: 5. Germline CDR1 and CDR2: DFQATT and SNEGSKA (reference sequence). CDR3 bases: TGCAGTGCGCGGACTAGCGGGCTTAGCACAGATACGCAGTATTTT. Translating gives CSARTSGLSTDTQYF.

Only a few counts were recorded for this clonotype. A read error may be the cause here, since a much bigger clone is one base away. The chain has TRBV4-1 and TRBJ2-7; possible D gene TRBD2, 5 bases. V shed 1 base and J shed 5 bases, with 6 bases lying between them. Per the germline V gene, CDR1 is MGHRA and CDR2 is YSYEKL. The CDR3 extends over 12 amino acids. The CDR3 bases are TGCGCCAGCAGCCAAGCGGGGAACGAGCAGTACTTC. This translates into CASSQAGNEQYF.

This sequence joins TRBV7-9 and TRBJ2-1; 9 bases are a match to TRBD2. V was clipped by 1 base and J by 4 bases; unmatched bases: 2. The CDR3 length is 15 residues. CDR1 is SEHNR and CDR2 is FQNEAQ in the germline V gene (reference sequence). CDR3 DNA sequence: TGTGCCAGCAGCTTAGGACTAGCGGTATACAATGAGCAGTTCTTC. Its protein product is CASSLGLAVYNEQFF.

CDR3 in amino acids: CASSEAGPMDPQETQYF. In nucleotides, the CDR3 is TGTGCCAGCAGTGAGGCGGGGCCAATGGATCCACAAGAGACCCAGTACTTC. This chain uses TRBV25-1 with TRBJ2-5, with D possibly being TRBD2 (6 bases). V dropped 3 bases and J dropped 2 bases, with 19 bases sitting between them. This CDR3 region has 17 residues. In germline, CDR1 is MGHDK, CDR2 SYGVNS.

This clonotype occurred many times. This chain links TRBV19 with TRBJ1-1, with no clear D. The germline CDR1 and CDR2 sequences are LNHDA and SQIVND (reference sequence). V was pared by 0 bases and J by 0 bases, with 11 bases between. The CDR3 is 16 amino acids. CDR3 residues: CASSIEQPAMNTEAFF. As DNA, the CDR3 is TGTGCCAGTAGTATAGAACAGCCGGCCATGAACACTGAAGCTTTCTTT.